The rows below give T cell receptor beta chains drawn from one sample of a study of T cells after yellow fever vaccination. From the 5' RACE reads, TCRdb called clonotypes with MiXCR, one entry per CDR3 protein. Here the sample spans around 330,000 distinct CDR3 sequences, roughly 3.5% being singletons. The sample consisted of PBMCs, taken on the day of the yellow fever booster vaccination. The receptor source for this set is a man aged 18 to 30 who received the YFV17D yellow fever vaccine. Each CDR3 is given with its conserved first and last residue. D genes are given only for firm matches. Clone size is shown for a subset of rows, as once, few, many or a class of expanded clone.

abundance,j_gene,d_gene,v_gene,CDR3aa,CDR3nt
many,TRBJ2-7,-,TRBV11-2,CASSPQNPVGASYEQYF,TGTGCCAGCAGTCCACAGAATCCGGTGGGGGCCTCCTACGAGCAGTACTTC
many,TRBJ2-3,TRBD2,TRBV7-2,CASSLSAGGRDTQYF,TGTGCCAGCAGCTTATCCGCGGGGGGGCGGGATACGCAGTATTTT
-,TRBJ2-7,-,TRBV7-8,CASSFSLGRGAYEQYF,TGTGCCAGCAGCTTCTCATTGGGCAGAGGGGCATACGAGCAGTACTTC
-,TRBJ2-1,-,TRBV11-2,CASSPRGSLLDEQFF,TGTGCCAGCAGCCCGCGGGGTTCGCTCTTGGATGAGCAGTTCTTC
few,TRBJ1-1,-,TRBV5-1,CASSLGPGGAEAFF,TGCGCCAGCAGCTTGGGGCCGGGGGGGGCTGAAGCTTTCTTT
many,TRBJ2-1,TRBD1,TRBV7-9,CASSLEKGAGVVYVSYNEQFF,TGTGCCAGCAGCTTAGAGAAGGGGGCAGGAGTTGTATATGTGTCCTACAATGAGCAGTTCTTC
many,TRBJ2-7,-,TRBV3-2,CASSQSPTLRPYEQYF,TGTGCCAGCAGCCAAAGCCCGACGTTAAGACCCTACGAGCAGTACTTC
many,TRBJ2-1,TRBD2,TRBV29-1,CSVEDPVSGGPSYNEQFF,TGCAGCGTTGAAGATCCCGTTAGCGGGGGGCCCTCCTACAATGAGCAGTTCTTC
many,TRBJ2-3,-,TRBV4-3,CASSQDAAGRWLTLTDTQYF,TGCGCCAGCAGCCAAGATGCGGCAGGCCGGTGGTTAACCTTGACAGATACGCAGTATTTT
many,TRBJ1-2,-,TRBV12-3/TRBV12-4,CASSLADGDYTF,TGTGCCAGCAGTTTAGCGGATGGGGACTACACCTTC
-,TRBJ2-4,-,TRBV28,CASSSQGGEAKNIQYF,TGTGCCAGCAGTTCACAGGGGGGGGAAGCCAAAAACATTCAGTACTTC
-,TRBJ2-7,-,TRBV6-5,CASSYRQLSQQYF,TGTGCCAGCAGTTACCGACAACTCTCCCAGCAGTACTTC
-,TRBJ2-2,-,TRBV2,CASLLQDGNTGELFF,TGTGCCAGCCTCCTACAGGACGGGAACACCGGGGAGCTGTTTTTT
few,TRBJ2-5,-,TRBV9,CASSRETGRETQYF,TGTGCCAGCAGCCGCGAGACAGGGAGGGAGACCCAGTACTTC
-,TRBJ2-3,-,TRBV7-2,CASSAQRDTQYF,TGTGCCAGCAGCGCGCAGAGAGATACGCAGTATTTT
many,TRBJ2-7,-,TRBV12-3/TRBV12-4,CASSFSTGYEQYF,TGTGCCAGCAGTTTTTCCACAGGTTACGAGCAGTACTTC
many,TRBJ2-3,-,TRBV7-8,CASSPPELLTSTDTQYF,TGTGCCAGCAGTCCCCCGGAGCTACTAACTAGCACAGATACGCAGTATTTT
many,TRBJ1-2,-,TRBV5-1,CASSLARGALYGYTF,TGCGCCAGCAGCTTGGCACGGGGAGCGCTCTATGGCTACACCTTC
-,TRBJ1-1,TRBD1,TRBV3-1,CASSQVPTGEAFF,TGTGCCAGCAGCCAAGTTCCGACAGGGGAAGCTTTCTTT
few,TRBJ1-2,-,TRBV18,CASSPDRNGYTF,TGTGCCAGCTCACCAGACAGGAATGGCTACACCTTC
-,TRBJ2-3,TRBD1,TRBV6-4,CASSGQGLDTQYF,TGTGCCAGCAGTGGACAGGGTCTAGATACGCAGTATTTT
many,TRBJ2-2,TRBD2,TRBV4-1,CASSHRGLAGGTGELFF,TGCGCCAGCAGCCACCGCGGACTAGCGGGGGGCACCGGGGAGCTGTTTTTT
many,TRBJ2-1,TRBD2,TRBV20-1,CSATKSGTSGGLYNEQFF,TGCAGTGCTACCAAATCAGGGACTAGCGGGGGTTTATACAATGAGCAGTTCTTC
many,TRBJ1-1,-,TRBV5-1,CASSNTGSAEAFF,TGCGCCAGCAGTAACACAGGGTCAGCTGAAGCTTTCTTT
many,TRBJ2-5,-,TRBV9,CASSALGYRETQYF,TGTGCCAGCAGCGCCCTAGGGTACCGGGAGACCCAGTACTTC
few,TRBJ1-2,-,TRBV9,CASSPGGANSGYTF,TGTGCCAGCAGCCCGGGGGGGGCCAATTCGGGCTACACCTTC
-,TRBJ2-3,-,TRBV20-1,CSAPSHRAGRSRDTQYF,TGCAGTGCTCCGTCCCATCGCGCGGGAAGAAGCAGAGATACGCAGTATTTT
-,TRBJ2-7,-,TRBV5-1,CASSDPQGGNEQYF,TGCGCCAGCAGCGACCCACAGGGGGGGAATGAGCAGTACTTC
-,TRBJ2-5,TRBD2,TRBV5-1,CASSPRLAGVQETQYF,TGCGCCAGCAGCCCGAGACTAGCGGGGGTCCAAGAGACCCAGTACTTC
few,TRBJ1-1,-,TRBV5-6,CASSRVGRGEAFF,TGTGCCAGCAGCCGCGTGGGACGAGGCGAAGCTTTCTTT
few,TRBJ1-5,-,TRBV10-3,CAIATSENQPQHF,TGTGCCATCGCCACAAGTGAAAATCAGCCCCAGCATTTT
few,TRBJ1-4,-,TRBV3-1,CASSQSVTDNEKLFF,TGTGCCAGCAGCCAATCGGTGACAGATAATGAAAAACTGTTTTTT
-,TRBJ2-4,-,TRBV7-2,CASSFGFQAKNIQYF,TGTGCCAGCAGCTTTGGGTTCCAGGCCAAAAACATTCAGTACTTC
few,TRBJ1-1,-,TRBV5-1,CASSFGGGTLNTEAFF,TGCGCCAGCAGCTTTGGCGGGGGGACCTTGAACACTGAAGCTTTCTTT
many,TRBJ1-2,-,TRBV20-1,CSASPGASGGYTF,TGCAGTGCGTCCCCGGGGGCCTCGGGGGGCTACACCTTC
-,TRBJ2-5,TRBD1,TRBV20-1,CSARDGDRASETRYF,TGCAGTGCTAGAGATGGGGACAGGGCGAGTGAGACCCGGTACTTC
many,TRBJ2-1,TRBD2,TRBV20-1,CSAWDYRNNEQFF,TGCAGTGCATGGGACTACCGTAACAATGAGCAGTTCTTC
many,TRBJ1-1,-,TRBV20-1,CSASVSHRGNTEAFF,TGCAGTGCTAGTGTCAGTCATCGGGGGAACACTGAAGCTTTCTTT
many,TRBJ2-1,TRBD1,TRBV10-3,CAISDSRDSHYNEQFF,TGTGCCATCAGTGATTCTCGGGACAGCCACTACAATGAGCAGTTCTTC
many,TRBJ1-1,TRBD1,TRBV14,CASSRHETGVEAFF,TGTGCCAGCAGCCGCCATGAGACAGGGGTCGAAGCTTTCTTT
-,TRBJ2-1,TRBD2,TRBV10-3,CAINSGVLNEQFF,TGTGCCATCAATAGCGGGGTTTTGAATGAGCAGTTCTTC
-,TRBJ2-5,-,TRBV5-6,CASSLARGEETQYF,TGTGCCAGCAGCTTGGCCAGGGGTGAAGAGACCCAGTACTTC
-,TRBJ1-5,TRBD1,TRBV27,CASSRRGQGVIQPQHF,TGTGCCAGCAGTAGGCGAGGACAGGGTGTAATTCAGCCCCAGCATTTT
many,TRBJ2-1,TRBD2,TRBV6-2/TRBV6-3,CAASGLAGYNEQFF,TGTGCCGCCTCGGGACTAGCTGGCTACAATGAGCAGTTCTTC
few,TRBJ2-3,-,TRBV20-1,CSARAETVTDTQYF,TGCAGTGCTAGAGCTGAGACAGTCACAGATACGCAGTATTTT
-,TRBJ2-3,-,TRBV18,CASSPSRVGTSTTDTQYF,TGTGCCAGCTCACCTTCTCGTGTCGGAACTAGCACCACAGATACGCAGTATTTT
-,TRBJ2-3,TRBD1,TRBV5-1,CASLGAGTGEGDTQYF,TGCGCCAGCCTCGGGGCCGGGACAGGGGAAGGAGATACGCAGTATTTT
many,TRBJ1-1,-,TRBV11-2,CASSSGENTEAFF,TGTGCCAGCAGCTCAGGGGAGAACACTGAAGCTTTCTTT
few,TRBJ2-3,-,TRBV5-1,CASSFRAGSTDTQYF,TGCGCCAGCAGCTTTCGGGCAGGGAGCACAGATACGCAGTATTTT
-,TRBJ2-7,-,TRBV11-2,CASSLGARFYEQYF,TGTGCCAGCAGCTTAGGGGCCAGGTTCTACGAGCAGTACTTC
-,TRBJ2-7,TRBD1,TRBV5-1,CASSLTGQSSEQYF,TGCGCCAGCAGCTTGACGGGACAGTCATCCGAGCAGTACTTC
-,TRBJ2-7,-,TRBV29-1,CSVEDEAGSEQYF,TGCAGCGTTGAAGATGAAGCAGGGTCGGAGCAGTACTTC
many,TRBJ2-3,-,TRBV5-1,CASSPTFMDTQYF,TGCGCCAGCAGCCCCACCTTTATGGATACGCAGTATTTT
-,TRBJ2-5,-,TRBV10-3,CAISAGQRETQYF,TGTGCCATCAGCGCGGGACAGAGAGAGACCCAGTACTTC
many,TRBJ2-3,-,TRBV9,CASSAPPGQSTDTQYF,TGTGCCAGCAGCGCTCCACCGGGACAAAGCACAGATACGCAGTATTTT
many,TRBJ2-5,TRBD2,TRBV9,CASSLTGTSGGGQETQYF,TGTGCCAGCAGCTTAACCGGGACTAGCGGGGGAGGCCAAGAGACCCAGTACTTC
many,TRBJ2-5,TRBD1,TRBV28,CASSLYGQGIVEETQYF,TGTGCCAGCAGTTTATACGGACAGGGTATCGTGGAGGAGACCCAGTACTTC
many,TRBJ2-1,-,TRBV20-1,CSARPLYSSYNEQFF,TGCAGTGCTAGACCCCTTTACAGCTCCTACAATGAGCAGTTCTTC
-,TRBJ1-5,TRBD1,TRBV10-3,CAISESGQGAGQPQHF,TGTGCCATCAGTGAGTCGGGCCAGGGGGCGGGTCAGCCCCAGCATTTT
few,TRBJ1-6,-,TRBV7-2,CASSFNLAGSSYNSPLHF,TGTGCCAGCAGCTTCAACTTAGCGGGGAGCTCCTATAATTCACCCCTCCACTTT